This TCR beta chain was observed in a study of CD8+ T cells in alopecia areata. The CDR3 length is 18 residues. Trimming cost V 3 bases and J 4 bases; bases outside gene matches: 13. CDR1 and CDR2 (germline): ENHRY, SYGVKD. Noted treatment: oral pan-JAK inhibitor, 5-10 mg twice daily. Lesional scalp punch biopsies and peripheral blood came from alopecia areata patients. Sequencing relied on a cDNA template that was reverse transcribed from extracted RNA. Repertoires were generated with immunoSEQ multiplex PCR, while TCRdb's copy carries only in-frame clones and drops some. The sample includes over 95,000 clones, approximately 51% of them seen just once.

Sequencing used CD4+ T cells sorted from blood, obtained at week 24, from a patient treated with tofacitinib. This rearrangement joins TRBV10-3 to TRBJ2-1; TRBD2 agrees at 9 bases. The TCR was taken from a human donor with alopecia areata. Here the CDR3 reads CAISDPTGTSSQYNEQFF. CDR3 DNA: TGTGCCATCAGTGACCCTACCGGGACTAGCTCCCAGTACAATGAGCAGTTCTTC.